These 19 T cell receptor beta chains came from one sample sequenced in a study of T cells expressing NK-cell markers (dated by TCRdb to 2020 to 2022). Library preparation employed 5' RACE. Sequenced on an Illumina HiSeq 2000. The reads were reprocessed in TCRdb, with one entry per CDR3 protein sequence and no accompanying DNA. The sample table includes about 160,000 distinct CDR3 sequences. The ten largest clones represent about 19% of the sample. The sample comprised blood T cells: a sorted CD56 or NKG2C T cell subset, CD4+ or CD8+ T cells, or bulk PBMC T cells (not recorded which). Source of these receptors: a man aged 18 to 69 in good health.

J is TRBJ1-2 and V is TRBV5-6; TCRdb selects TRBD1, and the lack of DNA leaves this call unchecked. The CDR3 has 15 amino acids. The germline gives CDR1 SGHDT, CDR2 YYEEEE. The CDR3 is CASSLLGGTVYGYTF. The whole variable domain, filled in from reference TRBV5-6 and TRBJ1-2, reads DAGVTQSPTHLIKTRGQQVTLRCSPKSGHDTVSWYQQALGQGPQFIFQYYEEEERQRGNFPDRFSGHQFPNYSSELNVNALLLGDSALYLCASSLLGGTVYGYTFGSGTRLTVV.

CDR3 region: CASSFKIGTGGSYNEQFF. This sequence joins TRBV27 and TRBJ2-1; the TRBD1 assignment by TCRdb is unverifiable without DNA. This CDR3 spans 18 amino acids. Per the germline V gene, CDR1 is MNHEY and CDR2 is SMNVEV (reference sequence).

The chain combines TRBV6-2 or TRBV6-3 with TRBJ2-3; TCRdb outputs TRBD2, but without DNA this stays unchecked. The CDR3 runs to 15 residues. Per germline, CDR1 MNHEY and CDR2 SVGEGT. This CDR3 is CASCFSGESTDTQYF.

The CDR3 protein is CASSFGGGRNYGYTF. The chain employs TRBV5-4 and TRBJ1-2. In germline, CDR1 is SGHNT, CDR2 YYREEE (reference sequence). CDR3 length equals 15 residues.

V is TRBV10-3 and J is TRBJ2-5; the TCRdb D gene call, TRBD1, has no DNA to confirm it. The CDR3 totals 15 residues. In germline, CDR1 is ENHRY, CDR2 SYGVKD. The CDR3 reads CAISDTGQGGETQYF.

The chain uses TRBV7-6 and TRBJ2-3; checking the TCRdb D call of TRBD1 is not possible without DNA. The CDR3 is 17 amino acids. CDR1 and CDR2 (germline): SGHVS, FNYEAQ. CDR3 amino acids: CASSGRPGTGSTDTQYF.

The genes are TRBV7-2 and TRBJ2-7; TCRdb lists TRBD1, though no DNA is available to test this call. The germline CDR1 and CDR2 sequences are SGHTA and FQGNSA. This CDR3 is 14 amino acids long. CDR3 sequence reads: CASSATGPGLEQYF.

CDR3 residues: CASRKGLAGSYEQYF. The chain carries TRBV7-9 and TRBJ2-7; no DNA is available, so the TRBD2 call from TCRdb remains unchecked. Germline V gene sequence: CDR1 SEHNR, CDR2 FQNEAQ (reference sequence). The length of the CDR3 is 15 residues.

The chain joins TRBV5-4 to TRBJ1-1. The CDR3 contains 15 residues. Germline values: CDR1 SGHNT, CDR2 YYREEE (reference sequence). The CDR3 reads CASSLSVGMNTEAFF.

The chain recombines TRBV11-2 with TRBJ1-1; checking the TCRdb D call of TRBD1 is not possible without DNA. There are 12 residues in the CDR3. Germline assignment: CDR1 SGHAT and CDR2 FQNNGV. The CDR3 here is CASSLGTVEAFF.

V usage is TRBV10-2 and J usage is TRBJ2-1; TCRdb indicates TRBD2, and absent DNA this call remains unverified. CDR1 and CDR2 from the germline V gene are WSHSY and SAAADI. The CDR3 runs to 18 residues. CDR3 amino acids: CASSGSGTSGGPGFEQFF.

The chain carries TRBV5-6 and TRBJ2-3; TCRdb returns TRBD1, unconfirmable since there is no DNA. Germline V gives CDR1 SGHDT, CDR2 YYEEEE. The CDR3 consists of 15 residues. The CDR3 reads CASSTGGSGGYAQYF.

V usage is TRBV20-1 and J usage is TRBJ2-7; TCRdb lists TRBD2, though no DNA is available to test this call. CDR1 and CDR2 (germline): DFQATT, SNEGSKA (reference sequence). The CDR3 contains 14 residues. CDR3 sequence: CSARGLALEYEQYF.

The rearrangement joins TRBV15 to TRBJ2-1; lacking DNA, the TRBD2 call made by TCRdb goes unchecked. The CDR3 length is 15 residues. Germline CDR1 is LNHNV and CDR2 is YYDKDF (reference sequence). Here the CDR3 reads CATRDRTSGHLEQFF.

The V gene is TRBV10-3, the J gene TRBJ2-1; the TCRdb call, TRBD1, lacks DNA for checking. This CDR3 spans 17 amino acids. Germline V lookup: CDR1 ENHRY, CDR2 SYGVKD. Here the CDR3 reads CAISDPEAGSSPDEQFF.

The rearrangement uses TRBV7-8 and TRBJ2-7. Germline V gives CDR1 SGHVS, CDR2 FQNEAQ. The CDR3 has 13 residues. The CDR3 sequence is CASSLAVIGEQYF.

J is TRBJ2-2 and V is TRBV11-1; the D call of TRBD1 rests on TCRdb alone, since no DNA is present to check it. The germline CDR1 and CDR2 sequences are SGHAT and FQDESV (reference sequence). This CDR3 is 18 amino acids long. The CDR3 reads CASTSPRWTGGSTGELFF.

The chain couples TRBV9 to TRBJ1-6; the D call from TCRdb, TRBD1, cannot be confirmed without DNA. Germline CDR1 and CDR2: SGDLS and YYNGEE. The CDR3 is 15 amino acids. The CDR3 loop reads CASSVADSYNSPLHF.

The chain is built from TRBV27 and TRBJ1-4; the TRBD1 assignment by TCRdb is unverifiable without DNA. CDR1 is MNHEY and CDR2 is SMNVEV in the germline V gene (reference sequence). CDR3 length equals 15 residues. The CDR3 loop reads CASSASWGSNEKLFF.